These T cell receptor beta chains were read from a single sample in a study of T cell responses to AZD1222 COVID-19 vaccine. TCRdb's copy holds only in-frame clones and misses some; the assay was immunoSEQ multiplex PCR. The repertoire has roughly 180,000 clones, just over 90% of them found once; the top ten carry about 1.7%. The sequences come from peripheral blood, collected 28 days after the second AZD1222 dose. Every receptor here comes from an adult who received the AZD1222 COVID-19 vaccine. The CDR3 runs from the conserved cysteine through the conserved F or W. The D gene is left open where the match is weak. Rows give clone size only sometimes, using once, few, many, or a class for an expanded clone.

abundance: NA; d_gene: NA; j_gene: TRBJ2-7; v_gene: TRBV6-5; CDR3nt: TGTGCCAGCAGTACTAGGACATATTCCTACGAGCAGTACTTC; CDR3aa: CASSTRTYSYEQYF
abundance: NA; d_gene: TRBD1; j_gene: TRBJ1-4; v_gene: TRBV7-9; CDR3nt: TGTGCCAGCAGCGGAAGACAGGGGCTGGCTAATGAAAAACTGTTTTTT; CDR3aa: CASSGRQGLANEKLFF
abundance: NA; d_gene: NA; j_gene: TRBJ2-5; v_gene: TRBV30; CDR3nt: TGTGCCTGGAGTATAGGGACTCGCAATGTTCCCCACTTC; CDR3aa: CAWSIGTRNVPHF
abundance: once; d_gene: NA; j_gene: TRBJ1-1; v_gene: TRBV19; CDR3nt: TGTGCCAGTAGTACAGCCAGCGGACAGTATGACACTGAAGCTTTCTTT; CDR3aa: CASSTASGQYDTEAFF
abundance: NA; d_gene: NA; j_gene: TRBJ1-1; v_gene: TRBV6-5; CDR3nt: TGTGCCAGCACCCCAGGACGTACGATAAACACTGAAGCTTTCTTT; CDR3aa: CASTPGRTINTEAFF
abundance: NA; d_gene: NA; j_gene: TRBJ2-5; v_gene: TRBV6-5; CDR3nt: TGTGCCAGCAGCTATGACCTGGGGGTGGGGGAGACCCAGTACTTC; CDR3aa: CASSYDLGVGETQYF
abundance: NA; d_gene: NA; j_gene: TRBJ1-6; v_gene: TRBV2; CDR3nt: TGTGCCAGCCAGGCAGATAATTCACCCCTCCACTTT; CDR3aa: CASQADNSPLHF
abundance: NA; d_gene: NA; j_gene: TRBJ2-7; v_gene: TRBV12-2; CDR3nt: TGTGCAAGTCGCTTAGACAGCTCCTACGAGCAGTACTTC; CDR3aa: CASRLDSSYEQYF
abundance: NA; d_gene: NA; j_gene: TRBJ2-1; v_gene: TRBV30; CDR3nt: TGTGCCTGGAGTACCCTGGGGGCGGTAGGCGATGAGCAGTTCTTC; CDR3aa: CAWSTLGAVGDEQFF
abundance: NA; d_gene: TRBD2; j_gene: TRBJ2-1; v_gene: TRBV29-1; CDR3nt: TGCGCCGGGGGGGCCTACAATGAGCAGTTCTTC; CDR3aa: CAGGAYNEQFF
abundance: NA; d_gene: TRBD1; j_gene: TRBJ1-1; v_gene: TRBV6-5; CDR3nt: TGTGCCAGCAGTCTACAGGGGATCACTGAAGCTTTCTTT; CDR3aa: CASSLQGITEAFF
abundance: NA; d_gene: TRBD1; j_gene: TRBJ1-5; v_gene: TRBV5-5; CDR3nt: TGTGCCAGCAGCTTGGGACAGGGCGTTTGGCAGCCCCAGCATTTT; CDR3aa: CASSLGQGVWQPQHF
abundance: NA; d_gene: NA; j_gene: TRBJ1-2; v_gene: TRBV15; CDR3nt: TGTGCCACCAGCAGAGATCGTACAGGGACGGATAACTATGGCTACACCTTC; CDR3aa: CATSRDRTGTDNYGYTF
abundance: NA; d_gene: TRBD1; j_gene: TRBJ1-4; v_gene: TRBV30; CDR3nt: TGTGCCTGGTCCCGACAGGGAGGTGAAAAACTGTTTTTT; CDR3aa: CAWSRQGGEKLFF
abundance: NA; d_gene: TRBD2; j_gene: TRBJ2-3; v_gene: TRBV19; CDR3nt: TGTGCCAGTAGTTGGTCTAGCGGGAGTGGAGGAGATACGCAGTATTTT; CDR3aa: CASSWSSGSGGDTQYF
abundance: NA; d_gene: NA; j_gene: TRBJ1-1; v_gene: TRBV28; CDR3nt: TGTGCCAGCAGTTTTACCCCTGGGAGATTGAACACTGAAGCTTTCTTT; CDR3aa: CASSFTPGRLNTEAFF
abundance: NA; d_gene: NA; j_gene: TRBJ2-7; v_gene: TRBV6-5; CDR3nt: TGTGCCAGCGAAAATTCCGGGACGGGAGCCTACGAGCAGTACTTC; CDR3aa: CASENSGTGAYEQYF
abundance: few; d_gene: NA; j_gene: TRBJ2-7; v_gene: TRBV14; CDR3nt: TGTGCCAGCAGCCAAACTGGCGAGCAGTACTTC; CDR3aa: CASSQTGEQYF
abundance: NA; d_gene: NA; j_gene: TRBJ2-1; v_gene: TRBV19; CDR3nt: TGTGCCAGTAGTATAGTTGGTAGCGGCTCGTACAATGAGCAGTTCTTC; CDR3aa: CASSIVGSGSYNEQFF
abundance: NA; d_gene: TRBD1; j_gene: TRBJ2-7; v_gene: TRBV23-1; CDR3nt: TGCGCCAGCAGTCATCCCGGGACAGGGACCTACGAGCAGTACTTC; CDR3aa: CASSHPGTGTYEQYF